The count of the clone carrying this TCR beta chain is one. This entry belongs to a study of OX40 agonist ivuxolimab in advanced cancers. V was shortened by 0 bases and J by 5 bases, with 3 bases between the two germline ends. Germline V gene lookup returns CDR1 MNHNY and CDR2 SVGAGI (reference sequence). This CDR3 spans 12 amino acids. Sequencing used immunoSEQ multiplex PCR; TCRdb keeps in-frame clones, though not all of them. The sample consists of about 59,000 clones, 75% to 90% of them appearing once. Sequencing used CD4+ or CD8+ T cells sorted from blood, obtained in a trial of the OX40 agonist ivuxolimab. The V gene is TRBV6-6, the J gene TRBJ2-3, with D uncertain. This receptor was obtained from an adult with an advanced solid tumor such as melanoma, head and neck, liver or kidney cancer. CDR3 protein: CASSYSIDTQYF. In DNA form, the CDR3 reads TGTGCCAGCAGTTACTCGATAGATACGCAGTATTTT.